Presented here are 3 T cell receptor beta chains from one specimen sequenced in a study of T-cell reconstitution after alpha-beta-depleted transplantation in children. Preparation of the TCRbeta library involved a method that used unique molecular identifiers. TCRdb re-analysed the PCR reads in MiXCR, keeping a single row per CDR3 protein. The sample records fewer than 750,000 distinct CDR3 sequences, approximately 30% being singletons. Here the sequenced sample was PBMCs, taken before TCRalphabeta/CD19-depleted stem cell transplant. These receptor sequences come from a boy younger than two with Wiskott-Aldrich syndrome, due to receive a stem cell transplant.

The chain links TRBV28 to TRBJ2-3, with 9 nucleotides matching TRBD1. Germline V CDR1 and CDR2: MDHEN, SYDVKM. The CDR3 totals 16 residues. With V trimmed by 8 bases and J by 3 bases, 12 bases remained unmatched. CDR3 residues: CASASTGTGLTDTQYF. Here the CDR3 DNA reads TGTGCCAGCGCTTCAACCGGGACAGGGCTGACAGATACGCAGTATTTT.

The CDR3 sequence is CASSQTRETQYF. CDR3 nucleotide sequence: TGTGCCAGCAGCCAGACTAGAGAGACCCAGTACTTC. The chain is built from TRBV6-6 and TRBJ2-5, with D maybe TRBD2 (6 bases). V was clipped by 6 bases and J by 4 bases, with 9 bases between them. Germline CDR1 and CDR2: MNHNY and SVGAGI (reference sequence). The CDR3 is 12 residues long.

This chain links TRBV5-5 with TRBJ2-2; TRBD1 might be the D (6 bases). Germline loops: CDR1 SGHKS, CDR2 YYEKEE (reference sequence). The V and J ends lost 3 bases and 2 bases respectively, with 14 bases between them. CDR3 length equals 16 residues. The chain's CDR3 is CASSSRTARNTGELFF. CDR3 coding DNA: TGTGCCAGCAGCTCCCGGACAGCCAGAAACACCGGGGAGCTGTTTTTT.